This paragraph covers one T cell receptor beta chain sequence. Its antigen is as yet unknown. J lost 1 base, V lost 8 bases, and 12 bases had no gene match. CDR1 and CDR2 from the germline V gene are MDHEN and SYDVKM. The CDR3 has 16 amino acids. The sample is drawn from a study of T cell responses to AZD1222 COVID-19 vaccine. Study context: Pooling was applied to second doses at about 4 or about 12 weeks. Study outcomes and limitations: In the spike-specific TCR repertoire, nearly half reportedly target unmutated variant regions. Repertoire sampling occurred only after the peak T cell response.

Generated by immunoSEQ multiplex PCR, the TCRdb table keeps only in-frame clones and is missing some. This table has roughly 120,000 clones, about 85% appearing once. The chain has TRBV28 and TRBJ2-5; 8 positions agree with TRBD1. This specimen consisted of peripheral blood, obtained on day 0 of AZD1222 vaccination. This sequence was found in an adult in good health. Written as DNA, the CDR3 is TGTGCCAGCGGAGGCAGGGGGCCCTCCGTCCAAGAGACCCAGTACTTC. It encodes CASGGRGPSVQETQYF.